This T cell receptor beta chain appears in the sequencing data of a study of PD-1 blockade in classical Hodgkin lymphoma. Findings of the study overall: Patients newly diagnosed and complete responders had comparable baseline diversity. Causes of the repertoire differences remain undefined, possibly disease activity or prior therapy. Reports described newly diagnosed patients as having lower baseline TCR diversity than healthy donors. When nivolumab was started under 1 year after ASCT, patients were excluded.

All the patients suffered relapse after autologous stem cell transplantation, and brentuximab vedotin exposure differed. About this clone: What it binds is unknown.

The repertoire was sequenced with immunoSEQ multiplex PCR; TCRdb's copy has only in-frame clones and lacks some. The table lists just under 45,000 clones, roughly 70% of them singletons. The CDR3 covers 14 residues. V gave up 2 bases and J gave up 2 bases, with 10 bases separating them. In germline, CDR1 is MNHNY, CDR2 SVGAGI (reference sequence). The chain employs TRBV6-6 and TRBJ2-7; either TRBD1 or TRBD2 may supply D (5 bases each). Sequences were derived from peripheral blood mononuclear cells (PBMCs), sampled before the second cycle of nivolumab. The clonotype originates from a human donor with classical Hodgkin lymphoma. The CDR3 is CASSYQGAPYEQYF. The CDR3 coding sequence is TGTGCCAGCAGTTACCAGGGAGCGCCCTACGAGCAGTACTTC.